Presented here are 21 T cell receptor beta chains from one specimen sequenced in a study of OX40 agonist ivuxolimab in advanced cancers. Clones were read by immunoSEQ multiplex PCR, and TCRdb kept only the in-frame ones, dropping some. The sample yields 60,000 to 65,000 clones, about 90% seen once. Sample: CD4+ or CD8+ T cells sorted from blood, taken in a trial of the OX40 agonist ivuxolimab. Every receptor here comes from an adult with an advanced solid tumor such as melanoma, head and neck, liver or kidney cancer.

The chain uses TRBV27 and TRBJ2-7; no clear D gene. V shed 5 bases and J shed 2 bases, with 13 bases lying between them. CDR1 and CDR2 (germline): MNHEY, SMNVEV (reference sequence). CDR3 size: 14 residues. The CDR3 sequence: CASSPSGIPYEQYF. The CDR3 nucleotides read TGTGCCAGCAGTCCCTCTGGGATCCCCTACGAGCAGTACTTC.

This clone appeared a single time. The V and J genes are TRBV28 and TRBJ1-2, with 9 bases fitting TRBD1. V lost 5 bases to trimming and J lost 8 bases; unmatched junction nucleotides: 9. Germline loops: CDR1 MDHEN, CDR2 SYDVKM. The CDR3 runs to 14 residues. CDR3 sequence: CASSPPGQGRGYTF. Written as DNA, the CDR3 is TGTGCCAGCAGTCCCCCTGGACAGGGGCGAGGCTACACCTTC.

This clone was observed a single time. This rearrangement joins TRBV4-2 to TRBJ2-5; TRBD2 is a possible D gene (6 bases). The CDR3 length is 15 residues. CDR1 LGHNA and CDR2 YNFKEQ come from the germline V gene. V dropped 0 bases and J dropped 5 bases, with 13 bases sitting between them. In nucleotides, the CDR3 is TGTGCCAGCAGCCAAGATCCGGGGGTAGGGGAGACCCAGTACTTC. Its translation: CASSQDPGVGETQYF.

The rearrangement links TRBV5-1 to TRBJ2-1; 11 bases align to TRBD1. CDR3 size: 14 residues. Trimming at V came to 7 bases and at J to 8 bases, leaving 8 bases not matched to a gene. The germline gives CDR1 SGHRS, CDR2 YFSETQ. This chain's CDR3 is CASVEGQGAHEQFF. As DNA, the CDR3 is TGCGCCAGCGTTGAAGGACAGGGGGCCCATGAGCAGTTCTTC.

This clone has only a few counts. The chain uses TRBV28 and TRBJ1-5; D is uncertain. There are 18 residues in the CDR3. The germline gives CDR1 MDHEN, CDR2 SYDVKM. V was cut by 5 bases and J by 0 bases, with 20 bases left in between. The chain's CDR3 is CASSKFRWEDFSNQPQHF. CDR3 DNA sequence: TGTGCCAGCAGTAAGTTCCGATGGGAGGATTTTAGCAATCAGCCCCAGCATTTT.

The chain couples TRBV28 to TRBJ2-3; maybe TRBD1 (8 bases). The CDR3 covers 14 residues. V shed 6 bases and J shed 5 bases, with 15 bases lying between them. Germline loops: CDR1 MDHEN, CDR2 SYDVKM. As DNA, the CDR3 is TGTGCCAGCAGAAAACAGGGGGGGGAAGATACGCAGTATTTT. Residues: CASRKQGGEDTQYF.

The rearrangement uses TRBV7-9 and TRBJ2-3; the D is unclear. The CDR3 loop spans 14 amino acids. V lost 6 bases and J lost 0, with 10 bases in between. Per germline, CDR1 SEHNR and CDR2 FQNEAQ (reference sequence). The CDR3 sequence is CASSSPASTDTQYF. In nucleotides, the CDR3 is TGTGCCAGCAGTAGTCCGGCGAGCACAGATACGCAGTATTTT.

The J gene is TRBJ2-3, the V gene TRBV28, with 9 bases lining up with TRBD1. The CDR3 has 17 amino acids. The germline V gene encodes CDR1 MDHEN and CDR2 SYDVKM. The V and J ends lost 5 bases and 3 bases, in that order; junction bases with no gene match: 12. CDR3 coding DNA: TGTGCCAGCAGTCCCTCCCCGGGACAGGGCATGACAGATACGCAGTATTTT. Amino acid sequence: CASSPSPGQGMTDTQYF.

The chain carries TRBV19 and TRBJ2-5; D may be TRBD1 (6 bases). This CDR3 comprises 13 residues. Germline lookup yields CDR1 LNHDA and CDR2 SQIVND (reference sequence). V shed 9 bases and J shed 5 bases, with 16 bases lying between them. The CDR3 DNA reads TGTGCCAGGAAGGGACATTGTGGGGAGACCCAGTACTTC. Translating gives CARKGHCGETQYF. The full variable domain, with the rest looked up from reference TRBV19 and TRBJ2-5, is DGGITQSPKYLFRKEGQNVTLSCEQNLNHDAMYWYRQDPGQGLRLIYYSQIVNDFQKGDIAEGYSVSREKKESFPLTVTSAQKNPTAFYLCARKGHCGETQYFGPGTRLLVL.

This chain joins TRBV6-1 and TRBJ1-1; D gene uncertain. There are 12 residues in the CDR3. The V end was cut by 7 bases, the J end by 5 bases, with 11 bases between. Germline assignment: CDR1 MNHNS and CDR2 SASEGT. CDR3 in amino acids: CASTSRLTEAFF. CDR3 bases: TGTGCCAGCACCTCAAGACTTACTGAAGCTTTCTTT.

CDR3 sequence (DNA): TGTGCCAGCAGTCGGGACAGGGCGAGATACAATGAGCAGTTCTTC. It codes for CASSRDRARYNEQFF. V is TRBV7-9 and J is TRBJ2-1; 9 bases map to TRBD1. Looked up from germline, CDR1 is SEHNR and CDR2 is FQNEAQ (reference sequence). With 6 bases clipped from V and 4 bases from J, the junction kept 7 bases outside the gene matches. This CDR3 region has 15 residues.

The chain has TRBV18 and TRBJ2-7; 7 positions agree with TRBD1. The CDR3 spans 14 residues. Germline V CDR1 and CDR2: KGHSH, LQKENI. V was pared by 2 bases and J by 3 bases, with 4 bases of the junction left unmatched. The CDR3 here is CASSPGQVRYEQYF. DNA of the CDR3: TGTGCCAGCTCACCAGGACAGGTCCGCTACGAGCAGTACTTC. Filled out from reference TRBV18 and TRBJ2-7, the complete variable domain reads NAGVMQNPRHLVRRRGQEARLRCSPMKGHSHVYWYRQLPEEGLKFMVYLQKENIIDESGMPKERFSAEFPKEGPSILRIQQVVRGDSAAYFCASSPGQVRYEQYFGPGTRLTVT.

The chain employs TRBV10-1 and TRBJ1-1; no firm D call. Germline V CDR1 and CDR2: WNHNN, SYGVQD (reference sequence). CDR3 size: 11 residues. V lost 4 bases, J lost 4 bases, and 4 bases lay in between. CDR3 amino acids: CASSVRTEAFF. Here the CDR3 DNA reads TGCGCCAGCAGTGTCCGCACTGAAGCTTTCTTT.

This chain links TRBV6-4 with TRBJ1-5; D is uncertain. The V gene's germline CDR1 is MRHNA and CDR2 SNTAGT. The CDR3 extends over 13 amino acids. Trimming shortened V by 4 bases and J by 3 bases, and 7 bases separated the two germline ends. CDR3 in DNA: TGTGCCAGCAGTGTGCGTCACAATCAGCCCCAGCATTTT. Translating it yields CASSVRHNQPQHF.

The V gene is TRBV5-1, the J gene TRBJ2-7; 10 positions agree with TRBD2. This CDR3 is 15 amino acids long. The V gene's germline CDR1 is SGHRS and CDR2 YFSETQ. With 5 bases clipped from V and 4 bases from J, the junction kept 9 bases outside the gene matches. The CDR3 loop is CASRPGTSAQYEQYF. As DNA, the CDR3 is TGCGCCAGCAGACCTGGGACTAGCGCCCAATACGAGCAGTACTTC. Filled out from reference TRBV5-1 and TRBJ2-7, the complete variable domain reads KAGVTQTPRYLIKTRGQQVTLSCSPISGHRSVSWYQQTPGQGLQFLFEYFSETQRNKGNFPGRFSGRQFSNSRSEMNVSTLELGDSALYLCASRPGTSAQYEQYFGPGTRLTVT.

The chain uses TRBV6-5 and TRBJ2-6, with no clear D. Germline V gene lookup returns CDR1 MNHEY and CDR2 SVGAGI. This CDR3 region has 14 residues. Trimming removed 2 bases at V and 2 bases at J, with 4 bases between. The CDR3 here is CASSYTAGANVLTF. The CDR3 DNA reads TGTGCCAGCAGTTACACCGCTGGGGCCAACGTCCTGACTTTC.

This chain links TRBV28 with TRBJ2-2; D possibly corresponds to TRBD1 (6 bases). Germline V gene sequence: CDR1 MDHEN, CDR2 SYDVKM. CDR3 length equals 14 residues. Trimming shortened V by 2 bases and J by 4 bases, and 8 bases separated the two germline ends. The CDR3 sequence is CASSLRGGTGELFF. The CDR3 DNA reads TGTGCCAGCAGTTTAAGAGGGGGCACCGGGGAGCTGTTTTTT.

The chain is built from TRBV2 and TRBJ1-5; D call uncertain. With 5 bases removed from V and 2 bases from J, the gap between germline ends came to 7 bases. Germline-derived CDR1 and CDR2 are SNHLY and FYNNEI. This CDR3 spans 13 amino acids. The CDR3 sequence is CASSTDGNQPQHF. DNA of the CDR3: TGTGCCAGCAGTACCGATGGCAATCAGCCCCAGCATTTT.

By its share, this clone is medium-sized. The chain carries TRBV5-1 and TRBJ1-4; 7 nucleotides match TRBD1. The CDR3 is made up of 14 amino acids. V was pared by 3 bases and J by 8 bases, with 7 bases of the junction left unmatched. Germline-derived CDR1 and CDR2 are SGHRS and YFSETQ. CDR3 nucleotide sequence: TGCGCCAGCAGCTCCGGGACAGATACCGAAAAACTGTTTTTT. Translation gives CASSSGTDTEKLFF.

The chain has TRBV27 and TRBJ2-7; D is unclear. This CDR3 comprises 11 residues. V shed 8 bases and J shed 7 bases, with 12 bases lying between them. Germline values: CDR1 MNHEY, CDR2 SMNVEV (reference sequence). CDR3 sequence reads: CASGSYREQYF. CDR3 coding DNA: TGTGCCAGCGGGTCGTACCGAGAGCAGTACTTC.

The sample holds one count of this clone. The chain couples TRBV27 to TRBJ2-1, with D perhaps TRBD1 or TRBD2 (5 bases each). The germline V gene has CDR1 MNHEY and CDR2 SMNVEV (reference sequence). The CDR3 totals 14 residues. The V end was cut by 5 bases, the J end by 6 bases, with 14 bases between. The CDR3 DNA reads TGTGCCAGCAGTCTGAGAGCAGGGAGCAATGAGCAGTTCTTC. The encoded protein is CASSLRAGSNEQFF.